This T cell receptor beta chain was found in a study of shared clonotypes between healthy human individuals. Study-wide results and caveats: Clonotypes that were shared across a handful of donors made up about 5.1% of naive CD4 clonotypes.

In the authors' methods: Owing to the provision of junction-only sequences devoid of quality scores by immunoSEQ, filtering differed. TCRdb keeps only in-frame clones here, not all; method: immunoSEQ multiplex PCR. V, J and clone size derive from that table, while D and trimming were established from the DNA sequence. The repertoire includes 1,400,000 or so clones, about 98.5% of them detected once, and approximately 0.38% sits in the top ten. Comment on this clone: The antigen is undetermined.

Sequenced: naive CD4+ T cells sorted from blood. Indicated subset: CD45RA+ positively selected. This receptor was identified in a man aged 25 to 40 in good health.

The CDR3 is CASSLALQWGETQYF. The DNA of the CDR3 is TGTGCCAGCAGCTTAGCGCTACAGTGGGGGGAGACCCAGTACTTC. This chain uses TRBV7-9 with TRBJ2-5; the D call may be TRBD1 or TRBD2 (5 bases each). This CDR3 is built from 15 residues. Germline V gives CDR1 SEHNR, CDR2 FQNEAQ (reference sequence). The V and J ends lost 0 bases and 5 bases respectively, with 13 bases between them. The full variable domain, rest sourced from reference TRBV7-9 and TRBJ2-5, is DTGVSQNPRHKITKRGQNVTFRCDPISEHNRLYWYRQTLGQGPEFLTYFQNEAQLEKSRLLSDRFSAERPKGSFSTLEIQRTEQGDSAMYLCASSLALQWGETQYFGPGTRLLVL.